One and the same sample provided the 32 T cell receptor beta chains below, sequenced in a study of immune evolution from preneoplasia to lung adenocarcinoma. Only in-frame clones appear in the TCRdb table, and some are missing; sequencing was by immunoSEQ multiplex PCR. Counted here are approximately 9,600 clones, 70% to 80% occurring once; the ten biggest clones make up approximately 4.4%. The sequencing sample was made of FFPE minimally invasive lung adenocarcinoma tissue. These receptors originate from a person aged 65-85 years with lung adenocarcinoma.

The chain recombines TRBV9 with TRBJ2-3; weak D call: TRBD2 (6 bases). CDR3 size: 14 residues. The germline V gene encodes CDR1 SGDLS and CDR2 YYNGEE. The V end was cut by 7 bases, the J end by 0 bases, with 12 bases between. The CDR3 loop reads CASGLGGSTDTQYF. The CDR3 nucleotides are TGTGCCAGCGGCCTCGGGGGTAGCACAGATACGCAGTATTTT.

This clone appeared a few times. The rearrangement uses TRBV7-8 and TRBJ2-2; no reliable D call. The CDR3 has 11 residues. Germline CDR1 is SGHVS and CDR2 is FQNEAQ. Trimming removed 8 bases from V and 7 bases from J, with 8 bases in between. This CDR3 reads CASRYGGELFF. The CDR3 bases are TGTGCCAGCCGGTATGGCGGGGAGCTGTTTTTT. Variable domain in full (rest from reference TRBV7-8 and TRBJ2-2): GAGVSQSPRYKVAKRGQDVALRCDPISGHVSLFWYQQALGQGPEFLTYFQNEAQLDKSGLPSDRFFAERPEGSVSTLKIQRTQQEDSAVYLCASRYGGELFFGEGSRLTVL.

The rearrangement links TRBV7-9 to TRBJ1-3; 12 nucleotides agree with TRBD1. Germline V gives CDR1 SEHNR, CDR2 FQNEAQ (reference sequence). The CDR3 is 19 residues long. The junction had 13 bases not matched to a gene; V was cut back by 5 bases and J by 2 bases. For the CDR3, the DNA is TGTGCCAGCAGCAATCCGGTCGGGACAGGGGGCTTGGCTGGAAACACCATATATTTT. Residues: CASSNPVGTGGLAGNTIYF.

The table lists this clone with a count of one. V gene TRBV27 combines with J gene TRBJ2-3, with 7 bases that match TRBD2. CDR3 length equals 16 residues. Losses at the gene ends were 3 bases for V and 1 base for J; bases not matched to a gene: 7. CDR1 and CDR2 from the germline V gene are MNHEY and SMNVEV (reference sequence). This CDR3 is CASSFDGGLGTDTQYF. The CDR3 coding sequence is TGTGCCAGCAGTTTTGACGGGGGGTTAGGCACAGATACGCAGTATTTT.

The chain recombines TRBV18 with TRBJ2-7, with D possibly matching TRBD2 (6 bases). The CDR3 length is 15 residues. Looked up from germline, CDR1 is KGHSH and CDR2 is LQKENI. The V and J ends lost 3 bases and 6 bases respectively, with 18 bases between them. The CDR3 reads CASSPTGTDYGEQYF. The CDR3 DNA sequence: TGTGCCAGCTCACCTACCGGGACGGACTACGGCGAGCAGTACTTC.

The chain couples TRBV15 to TRBJ1-6; 8 nucleotides match TRBD1. CDR1 and CDR2 from the germline V gene are LNHNV and YYDKDF (reference sequence). The trim removed 0 bases at V and 9 bases at J, leaving 4 bases unmatched. The CDR3 sequence is 15 residues long. The CDR3 spells CATSRDRGLSSPLHF. The CDR3 nucleotides read TGTGCCACCAGCAGAGACAGGGGGCTTAGTTCACCCCTCCACTTT. Supplemented by reference TRBV15 and TRBJ1-6, the full variable domain reads DAMVIQNPRYQVTQFGKPVTLSCSQTLNHNVMYWYQQKSSQAPKLLFHYYDKDFNNEADTPDNFQSRRPNTSFCFLDIRSPGLGDTAMYLCATSRDRGLSSPLHFGNGTRLTVT.

The gene calls are TRBV2 and TRBJ2-3; TRBD1 matches 8 bases. The CDR3 is 15 amino acids. Per germline, CDR1 SNHLY and CDR2 FYNNEI. The trim removed 5 bases at V and 7 bases at J, leaving 11 bases unmatched. Here the CDR3 reads CASSLKLDRVYTQYF. The CDR3 bases are TGTGCCAGCAGTCTAAAGTTGGACAGGGTTTATACGCAGTATTTT.

The rearrangement uses TRBV6-6 and TRBJ2-7, with 7 positions matching TRBD1. After removal of 5 bases from V and 0 bases from J, the junction contained 4 bases not matched to a gene. Germline V lookup: CDR1 MNHNY, CDR2 SVGAGI (reference sequence). The CDR3 length is 14 residues. This chain's CDR3 is CASSRQGSSYEQYF. DNA of the CDR3: TGTGCCAGCAGTCGACAGGGAAGCTCCTACGAGCAGTACTTC.

The chain joins TRBV20-1 to TRBJ1-1, with D perhaps TRBD1 (5 bases). Germline CDR1 reads DFQATT; CDR2 reads SNEGSKA (reference sequence). The CDR3 runs to 10 residues. Trimming left V 6 bases short and J 10 bases short, with 12 bases between. Here the CDR3 reads CSASGIIAFF. CDR3 DNA: TGCAGTGCCTCAGGGATTATAGCTTTCTTT.

This clone occurred a few times. The J gene is TRBJ2-1, the V gene TRBV4-1; 8 nucleotides line up with TRBD1. Trimming took 0 bases from V and 6 from J; bases not matched to a gene: 13. Germline CDR1 is MGHRA and CDR2 is YSYEKL. The CDR3 covers 18 residues. The CDR3 sequence is CASSQDSRRTGSGNEQFF. The CDR3 DNA reads as TGCGCCAGCAGCCAAGATTCCCGACGGACAGGGTCGGGCAATGAGCAGTTCTTC.

This clone was seen more than once but under ten times. The chain links TRBV29-1 to TRBJ2-1; 7 bases are shared with TRBD1. V gave up 8 bases and J gave up 5 bases; unmatched junction bases: 6. This CDR3 has 12 residues. Germline V gives CDR1 SQVTM, CDR2 ANQGSEA. CDR3 nucleotides: TGCAGCAAGAAGGGGGCCGACAATGAGCAGTTCTTC. Translated: CSKKGADNEQFF.

This clone was seen more than once but under ten times. This chain links TRBV7-2 with TRBJ2-7; no definite D call. Trimming removed 7 bases at V and 2 bases at J, with 6 bases between. Germline V gene lookup returns CDR1 SGHTA and CDR2 FQGNSA. CDR3 length equals 11 residues. CDR3 residues: CASTVAYEQYF. In nucleotides, the CDR3 is TGTGCCAGCACCGTAGCCTACGAGCAGTACTTC.

V gene TRBV7-8 combines with J gene TRBJ1-2, with D tentatively TRBD1 (5 bases). The CDR3 sequence is 14 residues long. V lost 1 base, J lost 13 bases, and 19 bases lay in between. Germline CDR1 and CDR2: SGHVS and FQNEAQ. CDR3 sequence (DNA): TGTGCCAGCAGCTTAGATCGGGGCGCGCCGGGCGTCACCTTC. Residues: CASSLDRGAPGVTF.

The chain uses TRBV4-1 and TRBJ2-3; 10 bases map to TRBD1. The J segment lost 4 bases and the V segment lost 3 bases, leaving 7 bases of the junction unmatched. Germline V lookup: CDR1 MGHRA, CDR2 YSYEKL. There are 16 residues in the CDR3. CDR3 residues: CASSQARDRGADTQYF. CDR3 coding DNA: TGCGCCAGCAGCCAGGCCCGGGACAGGGGCGCAGATACGCAGTATTTT.

This chain uses TRBV13 with TRBJ2-6; D possibly corresponds to TRBD1 (6 bases). V was cut by 5 bases and J by 4 bases, with 12 bases left in between. The germline V gene encodes CDR1 PRHDT and CDR2 FYEKMQ (reference sequence). The CDR3 is 15 amino acids. CDR3: CASSKQGYGANVLTF. The CDR3 region has the DNA TGTGCCAGCAGCAAACAGGGATACGGGGCCAACGTCCTGACTTTC.

Only a few counts were recorded for this clone. The J gene is TRBJ1-1, the V gene TRBV7-9; D perhaps matches TRBD1 (5 bases). V was pared by 7 bases and J by 4 bases, with 22 bases between. Looked up from germline, CDR1 is SEHNR and CDR2 is FQNEAQ (reference sequence). This CDR3 contains 16 residues. CDR3 bases: TGTGCCAGCAACGCTATCCACGGGGCACGACTCACTGAAGCTTTCTTT. This translates into CASNAIHGARLTEAFF.

The table lists this clone with a count of one. The V gene is TRBV6-5, the J gene TRBJ1-6, with no clear D. The germline V gene encodes CDR1 MNHEY and CDR2 SVGAGI. The CDR3 is 16 residues long. V was shortened by 2 bases and J by 2 bases, with 10 bases between the two germline ends. The CDR3 reads CASSYTAAAYNSPLHF. Written as DNA, the CDR3 is TGTGCCAGCAGTTACACGGCCGCCGCCTATAATTCACCCCTCCACTTT.

The chain employs TRBV30 and TRBJ1-1; D is undetermined. Trimming removed 1 base from V and 10 bases from J, with 13 bases in between. This CDR3 region has 12 residues. CDR1 GTSNPN and CDR2 SVGIG come from the germline V gene (reference sequence). The CDR3: CAWSGISERAFF. The DNA of the CDR3 is TGTGCCTGGAGTGGAATCTCGGAGCGAGCTTTCTTT.

V and J are TRBV5-5 and TRBJ2-3; D could derive from TRBD1 or TRBD2 (6 bases each). Trimming stripped 4 bases from V and 0 bases from J, with 18 bases between. CDR1 is SGHKS, CDR2 YYEKEE, per germline (reference sequence). This CDR3 is 17 amino acids long. The CDR3 here is CASSGTGGLRSTDTQYF. In nucleotides, the CDR3 is TGTGCCAGCAGCGGAACCGGGGGCTTACGGAGCACAGATACGCAGTATTTT.

In its sample, this clone was seen once. The rearrangement uses TRBV28 and TRBJ1-5; D gene ambiguous. The CDR3 runs 11 residues. The V gene lost 8 bases and the J gene lost 1 base, with 3 bases spanning the gap. Germline V gene lookup returns CDR1 MDHEN and CDR2 SYDVKM. This chain's CDR3 is CASRSNQPQHF. The CDR3 nucleotides read TGTGCCAGCCGCAGCAATCAGCCCCAGCATTTT.

The chain combines TRBV7-2 with TRBJ1-3, with D unclear. From germline, CDR1 is SGHTA and CDR2 FQGNSA. V lost 5 bases and J 4 bases, leaving 12 bases between the germline ends. This CDR3 is 14 amino acids long. The DNA for the CDR3 is TGTGCCAGCAGCCTACAGCCGGGAGGAAACACCATATATTTT. Translating it yields CASSLQPGGNTIYF.

The chain joins TRBV4-2 to TRBJ1-2, with D perhaps matching TRBD1 (5 bases). CDR1 is LGHNA and CDR2 is YNFKEQ in the germline V gene. The CDR3 is 15 residues long. The V gene lost 0 bases and the J gene lost 8 bases, with 16 bases spanning the gap. The chain's CDR3 is CASSQDSPPSGGYTF. As DNA, the CDR3 is TGTGCCAGCAGCCAAGATTCTCCTCCCTCAGGGGGCTACACCTTC.

The chain uses TRBV27 and TRBJ1-5; D possibly corresponds to TRBD1 (5 bases). Germline V gene data show CDR1 as MNHEY and CDR2 as SMNVEV (reference sequence). The ends were cut back, 4 bases at V and 0 bases at J, with 10 bases in the middle. The CDR3 is 15 residues long. CDR3 nucleotide sequence: TGTGCCAGCAGTTCGACAGCACTTAGCAATCAGCCCCAGCATTTT. This encodes CASSSTALSNQPQHF.

To note about this clone: Other nucleotide sequences from this sample produce the same CDR3. The chain is built from TRBV29-1 and TRBJ2-5; D remains ambiguous. The J call is uncertain, as TRBJ2-7 better fits the DNA end. Germline CDR1 SQVTM, CDR2 ANQGSEA. The CDR3 contains 11 residues. CDR3 bases: TGCAGCGTTCTGGGCAACTACGAGCAGTACTTC. This translates into CSVLGNYEQYF.

This chain joins TRBV15 and TRBJ2-1; D is perhaps TRBD1 (6 bases). V lost 6 bases to trimming and J lost 0 bases, with 18 bases between them. This CDR3 is 17 amino acids long. Germline values: CDR1 LNHNV, CDR2 YYDKDF (reference sequence). The CDR3 region has the DNA TGTGCCACCAGGTACACCGGCTCAGGGGTCTCCTACAATGAGCAGTTCTTC. This codes for CATRYTGSGVSYNEQFF.

The chain joins TRBV7-3 to TRBJ2-7; tentatively, D is TRBD1 (6 bases). The germline V gene encodes CDR1 SGHTA and CDR2 FQGTGA. V lost 5 bases and J lost 3, with 17 bases in between. The CDR3 covers 15 residues. The CDR3, as DNA: TGTGCCAGCAGCCCAACCTCCGGGACAAACTACGAGCAGTACTTC. This encodes CASSPTSGTNYEQYF.

The gene calls are TRBV9 and TRBJ2-3; 7 bases fit TRBD1. Germline V gene sequence: CDR1 SGDLS, CDR2 YYNGEE. The CDR3 has 16 amino acids. V dropped 0 bases and J dropped 0; count of bases not matched to a gene: 4. For the CDR3, the DNA is TGTGCCAGCAGCGTAGACGGCAGGGGGAGCACAGATACGCAGTATTTT. It translates to CASSVDGRGSTDTQYF.

The rearrangement links TRBV27 to TRBJ1-4, with 8 bases fitting TRBD1. This CDR3 has 17 residues. V lost 5 bases, J lost 7 bases, and 15 bases stayed unmatched. CDR1 is MNHEY, CDR2 SMNVEV, per germline (reference sequence). The CDR3, as DNA: TGTGCCAGCAGTCCCCTCATCTCAGGACAGGGTGGTGAAAAACTGTTTTTT. Its protein product is CASSPLISGQGGEKLFF.

The chain links TRBV29-1 to TRBJ2-2, with 7 nucleotides matching TRBD2. The germline V gene encodes CDR1 SQVTM and CDR2 ANQGSEA. The CDR3 contains 18 residues. V lost 1 base, J lost 5 bases, and 16 bases stayed unmatched. The CDR3 nucleotides are TGCAGCGTTGAAGGGGGTGGGATGTTTGGCGGGAGAACCGGGGAGCTGTTTTTT. Its translation: CSVEGGGMFGGRTGELFF.

This rearrangement joins TRBV6-5 to TRBJ1-5; D not resolved. The CDR3 is made up of 14 amino acids. Trimming took 0 bases from V and 8 from J, leaving 11 bases between them. Germline CDR1 is MNHEY and CDR2 is SVGAGI. The CDR3 region is CASSYSKGGEPQHF. CDR3 DNA sequence: TGTGCCAGCAGTTACTCAAAGGGAGGAGAGCCCCAGCATTTT.

V and J are TRBV28 and TRBJ1-5; 9 bases line up with TRBD1. CDR3 size: 18 residues. Losses at the gene ends were 1 base for V and 7 bases for J; bases not matched to a gene: 14. Germline CDR1 MDHEN, CDR2 SYDVKM. The CDR3 region has the DNA TGTGCCAGCAGTTTATCAATTTTGGGACAGGGATCGGGACAGCCCCAGCATTTT. It encodes CASSLSILGQGSGQPQHF.

The rearrangement joins TRBV27 to TRBJ2-5, with 7 bases matching TRBD1. V dropped 8 bases and J dropped 2; count of bases not matched to a gene: 5. The CDR3 totals 13 residues. CDR1 and CDR2 from the germline V gene are MNHEY and SMNVEV (reference sequence). The CDR3 coding sequence is TGTGCCAGCGGAAACAGGGGACAAGAGACCCAGTACTTC. Amino acid sequence: CASGNRGQETQYF.